The sequence of this TCR beta chain was determined in a study of neurological immune-mediated disorders. This clonotype was found many times. Trimming took off 5 bases at V and 2 bases at J, with 9 bases between the two ends. The CDR3 runs 13 residues. Germline V gives CDR1 SEHNR, CDR2 FQNEAQ (reference sequence). The cDNA came from 5'RACE, which used 10-nucleotide random UMIs. TCRdb re-called the 5' RACE reads with MiXCR, one entry per CDR3 protein. The sample carries just under 60,000 distinct CDR3 sequences, 2% to 2.5% recorded once. The J gene is TRBJ1-1, the V gene TRBV7-9; no definite D call. The sequencing sample was made of PBMCs. The TCR was taken from a man aged 50 to 60 with multiple sclerosis. The CDR3 protein is CASSPSANTEAFF. The CDR3, as DNA: TGTGCCAGCAGCCCCTCTGCTAACACTGAAGCTTTCTTT.